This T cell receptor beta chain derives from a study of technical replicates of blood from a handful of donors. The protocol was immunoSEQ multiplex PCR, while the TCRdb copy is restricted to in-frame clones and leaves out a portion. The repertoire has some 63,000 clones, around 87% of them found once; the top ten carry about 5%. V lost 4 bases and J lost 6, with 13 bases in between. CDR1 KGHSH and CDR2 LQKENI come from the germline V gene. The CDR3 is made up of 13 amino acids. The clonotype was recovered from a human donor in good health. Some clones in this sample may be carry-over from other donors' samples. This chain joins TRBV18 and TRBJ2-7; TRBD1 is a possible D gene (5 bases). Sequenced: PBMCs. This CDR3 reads CASSRSDSSEQYF. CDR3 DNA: TGTGCCAGCTCACGAAGCGACAGTTCCGAGCAGTACTTC.